This T cell receptor (beta chain) stems from a study of PD-L1 blockade in urothelial cancer. Study overall: Administration of atezolizumab to patients began at some point between 2013 and 2015, at 1,200 mg intravenously every 3 weeks. Analyses used blood from 3 weeks (second dose) and 6 weeks after treatment start. Of prior chemotherapy regimens, patients had received between 0 and 3.

Time point meaning: peripheral blood 6 weeks after treatment start. Assay: immunoSEQ multiplex PCR; the TCRdb copy retains only in-frame clones and omits some. This table holds around 19,000 clones, around 81% found once. This receptor was taken from a man over 45 with urothelial cancer. Sequenced material: PBMCs, taken around atezolizumab (anti-PD-L1) treatment.

CDR3 loop: CASSLEAGGGSEGYTF. CDR3 sequence (DNA): TGCGCCAGCAGCTTGGAGGCAGGGGGCGGATCGGAAGGCTACACCTTC. The chain combines TRBV5-1 with TRBJ1-2; 8 bases are a match to TRBD1. The CDR3 length is 16 residues. The germline gives CDR1 SGHRS, CDR2 YFSETQ. V gave up 0 bases and J gave up 8 bases; unmatched junction bases: 12.